The clone carrying this T cell receptor beta chain has just a few counts. The target antigen is unknown. This sample stems from a study of T cell responses to AZD1222 COVID-19 vaccine. Study information: Recipients boosted at about 4 weeks or about 12 weeks are pooled. Findings and caveats of the study: White British donors predominated, females outnumbered males, and clonal diversity was possibly underestimated. Close to half of spike-specific TCRs reportedly recognize unmutated variant regions.

Trimming took 1 base from V and 3 from J, leaving 9 bases between them. CDR1 and CDR2 (germline): LGHDT, YNNKEL (reference sequence). CDR3 length: 14 residues. Assay: immunoSEQ multiplex PCR; the TCRdb copy retains only in-frame clones and omits some. This table holds 180,000 or so clones, approximately 86% found once. The clonotype originates from an adult in good health. J is TRBJ1-1 and V is TRBV3-1 (or the pseudogene TRBV3-2); tentatively, D is TRBD1 (5 bases). Sample: peripheral blood, taken on day 0 of AZD1222 vaccination. The DNA for the CDR3 is TGTGCCAGCAGCCAAGCGACAGACCACACTGAAGCTTTCTTT. Amino acid sequence: CASSQATDHTEAFF.